This TCR beta chain was found in a study of neurological immune-mediated disorders. The CDR3 is made up of 12 amino acids. Germline CDR1 and CDR2: SQVTM and ANQGSEA. The V gene lost 4 bases and the J gene lost 8 bases, with 12 bases spanning the gap. TCRdb called the 5' RACE reads again in MiXCR, with one record for every CDR3 protein. The repertoire holds some 87,000 distinct CDR3 sequences, with around 6% as singletons. Described time point: longitudinal time-point 2. Where libraries were unsorted, they were derived from 2 million PBMCs stored at -80 degrees C. The genes are TRBV29-1 and TRBJ1-5; TRBD1 might be the D (5 bases). The sequencing sample was made of PBMCs. The receptor was isolated from a woman between 55 and 75 years old with multiple sclerosis. CDR3 bases: TGCAGCGTTGGTGAGGGGATAAAGCCCCAGCATTTT. It yields the protein CSVGEGIKPQHF.